The 12 T cell receptor beta chains below come from one sample, sequenced in a study of T cell responses to AZD1222 COVID-19 vaccine (dated by TCRdb to the early 2020s). According to the study, the label for this sample's time point signals: baseline before first vaccination. Sample treatment or condition, as interpreted from the label and publication: meningococcal conjugate vaccine given as trial control. Receptor amplification or capture employed the immunoSEQ multiplex PCR assay. TCRdb re-hosts the immuneACCESS table, in-frame sequences only. Its copies lack some clones; in the studies checked, an unresolved V gene accounts for under half of them, and the cause for the rest is not known. Across this sample there are about 90,000 clones, with around 88% seen only once. Under 13% of the sample belongs to the ten largest clones. Sequencing was performed on peripheral blood, taken on day 0 of MenACWY control vaccination. The receptors come from an adult in good health.

V and J are TRBV6-1 and TRBJ1-1; a possible D gene is TRBD1 (5 bases). The CDR3 consists of 16 residues. V was shortened by 1 base and J by 4 bases, with 16 bases between the two germline ends. Germline CDR1 and CDR2: MNHNS and SASEGT. The CDR3 region has the DNA TGTGCCAGCAGTGAAGTCCGGGGTTCGAGGGGCACTGAAGCTTTCTTT. This codes for CASSEVRGSRGTEAFF.

The CDR3 loop is CAAQEASPLHF. The CDR3, as DNA: TGCGCCGCTCAAGAGGCTTCACCCCTCCACTTT. The rearrangement uses TRBV10-1 and TRBJ1-6; D is unresolved. Looked up from germline, CDR1 is WNHNN and CDR2 is SYGVQD (reference sequence). This CDR3 has 11 amino acids. Trimming left V 11 bases short and J 9 bases short, with 11 bases between.

The CDR3 sequence is CATSDLQDRADEQYF. Written as DNA, the CDR3 is TGTGCCACCAGTGATTTGCAGGACAGGGCGGACGAGCAGTACTTC. This rearrangement joins TRBV24-1 to TRBJ2-7, with TRBD1 identical over 8 bases. CDR1 is KGHDR and CDR2 is SFDVKD in the germline V gene. V shed 0 bases and J 5 bases; nucleotides not matched to a gene: 5. This CDR3 has 15 residues.

This chain joins TRBV2 and TRBJ1-5; D unresolved. The germline CDR1 and CDR2 sequences are SNHLY and FYNNEI. This CDR3 spans 16 amino acids. With 3 bases removed from V and 4 bases from J, the gap between germline ends came to 16 bases. This chain's CDR3 is CASSDSGRIRNQPQHF. The CDR3 nucleotides read TGTGCCAGCAGTGACTCGGGAAGGATAAGAAATCAGCCCCAGCATTTT.

The chain combines TRBV6-5 with TRBJ2-3, with D possibly being TRBD2 (5 bases). Trimming stripped 5 bases from V and 2 bases from J, with 11 bases between. The CDR3 runs to 14 residues. In germline, CDR1 is MNHEY, CDR2 SVGAGI. The CDR3 region is CASSMTIPTDTQYF. The CDR3 DNA follows: TGTGCCAGCAGTATGACTATACCCACAGATACGCAGTATTTT.

The chain combines TRBV9 with TRBJ1-2, with no clear D. Trimming shortened V by 0 bases and J by 2 bases, and 11 bases separated the two germline ends. This CDR3 comprises 15 residues. Germline CDR1 and CDR2: SGDLS and YYNGEE. The DNA for the CDR3 is TGTGCCAGCAGCGTAGGATGGGTCCCAAACTATGGCTACACCTTC. Translated: CASSVGWVPNYGYTF. The full variable domain, rest sourced from reference TRBV9 and TRBJ1-2, is DSGVTQTPKHLITATGQRVTLRCSPRSGDLSVYWYQQSLDQGLQFLIQYYNGEERAKGNILERFSAQQFPDLHSELNLSSLELGDSALYFCASSVGWVPNYGYTFGSGTRLTVV.

Ten or more counts support this clone. The chain joins TRBV29-1 to TRBJ2-1, with 15 bases matching TRBD2. Looked up from germline, CDR1 is SQVTM and CDR2 is ANQGSEA. Trimming cost V 3 bases and J 0 bases; bases outside gene matches: 3. The CDR3 is made up of 17 amino acids. The CDR3 is CSVEGLAGGRSYNEQFF. CDR3 nucleotides: TGCAGCGTTGAGGGACTAGCGGGGGGTCGCTCCTACAATGAGCAGTTCTTC.

This clone has just one count. The rearrangement uses TRBV4-2 and TRBJ1-3; unclear D gene. This CDR3 region has 16 residues. The germline V gene encodes CDR1 LGHNA and CDR2 YNFKEQ. Trimming cost V 0 bases and J 2 bases, with 11 bases left between them. CDR3 residues: CASSQDGPSAGNTIYF. The CDR3 nucleotides are TGTGCCAGCAGCCAAGATGGACCCTCCGCTGGAAACACCATATATTTT.

The rearrangement links TRBV12-3 or TRBV12-4 to TRBJ2-5; the D call may be TRBD1 or TRBD2 (5 bases each). Trimming left V 5 bases short and J 5 bases short, with 9 bases between. This CDR3 contains 12 residues. CDR3 region: CASSLGEETQYF. DNA for the CDR3: TGTGCCAGCAGTCTGGGGGAGGAGACCCAGTACTTC.

About this clone: Within the sample, other DNA sequences also encode this same CDR3. The chain joins TRBV7-9 to TRBJ1-4; 7 nucleotides align to TRBD1. V lost 5 bases, J lost 3 bases, and 3 bases stayed unmatched. This CDR3 has 14 amino acids. Germline lookup yields CDR1 SEHNR and CDR2 FQNEAQ (reference sequence). The CDR3 sequence is CASSLGQSNEKLFF. DNA of the CDR3: TGTGCCAGCAGCCTGGGACAGTCTAATGAAAAACTGTTTTTT.

V gene TRBV3-1 (or the pseudogene TRBV3-2) combines with J gene TRBJ1-2; 8 bases line up with TRBD1. CDR1 LGHDT and CDR2 YNNKEL come from the germline V gene (reference sequence). The CDR3 extends over 15 amino acids. Trimming cost V 0 bases and J 4 bases; bases outside gene matches: 4. The CDR3 reads CASSQDGQGAYGYTF. In DNA, the CDR3 is TGTGCCAGCAGCCAAGATGGACAGGGAGCCTATGGCTACACCTTC.

This chain uses TRBV4-2 with TRBJ2-1, with D uncertain. V lost 0 bases to trimming and J lost 12 bases, with 9 bases between them. The CDR3 contains 12 residues. CDR1 LGHNA and CDR2 YNFKEQ come from the germline V gene. The CDR3 here is CASSQDRSAQFF. The CDR3 nucleotides are TGTGCCAGCAGCCAAGATCGGTCGGCGCAGTTCTTC.